Below, 21 T cell receptor beta chains from the same sample are listed, as sequenced in a study of post-analysis software for immune sequencing data. Study-wide points: Included in a set of four or five TRBV segments more frequent in patients than controls were TRBV5-6, TRBV5-1 and TRBV20-1.

Unique molecular identifiers tagged the TCR beta cDNA libraries. TCRdb re-analysed the PCR reads in MiXCR, keeping a single row per CDR3 protein. The sample has about 820,000 distinct CDR3 sequences, roughly 50% seen once. For these receptors, no antigen is known. The sequencing input was blood. The receptors were gathered from a girl aged 5 to 17 with multiple sclerosis.

As DNA, the CDR3 is TGTGCCAGCAGCCCCACCGACAGGGAGTTTTCGAACACCGGGGAGCTGTTTTTT. Protein: CASSPTDREFSNTGELFF. The V and J genes are TRBV27 and TRBJ2-2; 7 bases agree with TRBD1. V shed 6 bases and J 0 bases; nucleotides not matched to a gene: 13. The CDR3 has 18 residues. Germline V CDR1 and CDR2: MNHEY, SMNVEV (reference sequence).

This clonotype occurred a few times. This chain connects TRBV7-8 to TRBJ2-7; D is perhaps TRBD1 or TRBD2 (5 bases each). TRBJ2-5 matches the DNA end more closely, so the J call is doubtful. Germline CDR1 SGHVS, CDR2 FQNEAQ. The CDR3 extends over 16 amino acids. CDR3 residues: CASSRPGTFVRETQYF. The CDR3 DNA reads TGTGCCAGCAGCCGTCCCGGGACCTTCGTGCGGGAGACCCAGTACTTC.

The CDR3 region is CASSYFEQGARGYTF. The CDR3, as DNA: TGTGCCAGCAGTTACTTTGAACAGGGGGCGCGCGGCTACACCTTC. This chain links TRBV6-6 with TRBJ1-2, with 9 bases identical to TRBD1. Germline loops: CDR1 MNHNY, CDR2 SVGAGI (reference sequence). The CDR3 consists of 15 residues. J lost 8 bases, V lost 1 base, and 8 bases had no gene match.

To note about this clonotype: An end of the junction does not agree with germline; a read error may underlie this. The V call is TRBV12-5, the J call TRBJ2-6; D possibly matches TRBD1 or TRBD2 (5 bases each). The CDR3 extends over 16 amino acids. Germline V gene data show CDR1 as LGHNT and CDR2 as FRNRAP. CDR3 protein: CASGSLGTTGAIVLTF. In DNA form, the CDR3 reads TGTGCTAGTGGTTCCCTCGGAACTACCGGGGCCATCGTCCTGACTTTC.

This chain uses TRBV24-1 with TRBJ2-3; TRBD1 agrees at 8 bases. Germline values: CDR1 KGHDR, CDR2 SFDVKD. CDR3 size: 16 residues. J lost 2 bases, V lost 3 bases, and 6 bases had no gene match. This chain's CDR3 is CATSDPGGSNTDTQYF. The CDR3 region has the DNA TGTGCCACCAGTGATCCAGGGGGCTCCAACACAGATACGCAGTATTTT.

The genes are TRBV9 and TRBJ1-1; D may be TRBD1 (5 bases). CDR1 and CDR2 from the germline V gene are SGDLS and YYNGEE. The length of the CDR3 is 14 residues. Trimming cost V 4 bases and J 6 bases, with 16 bases left between them. In DNA, the CDR3 is TGTGCCAGCAGCATATCAGGGAGGGAAGCTGAAGCTTTCTTT. Amino acid sequence: CASSISGREAEAFF.

The rearrangement links TRBV11-1 to TRBJ2-5, with TRBD1 matching 7 bases. The DNA end is more similar to TRBJ2-7, so the J call may be wrong. The CDR3 covers 15 residues. Germline CDR1 reads SGHAT; CDR2 reads FQDESV (reference sequence). CDR3 region: CASSFAGDRVDEQYF. In nucleotides, the CDR3 is TGTGCCAGCAGCTTCGCAGGTGACAGGGTGGACGAGCAGTACTTC.

In its sample, this clonotype was seen a few times. J is TRBJ2-4 and V is TRBV20-1, with D perhaps being TRBD1 or TRBD2 (5 bases each). The germline V and J ends were trimmed by 7 bases and 2 bases, with 9 bases remaining between them. The CDR3 contains 12 residues. Germline assignment: CDR1 DFQATT and CDR2 SNEGSKA (reference sequence). CDR3 protein: CSVWDPKNIQYF. CDR3 nucleotides: TGCAGTGTGTGGGACCCCAAAAACATTCAGTACTTC.

This chain uses TRBV5-1 with TRBJ1-2, with D maybe TRBD1 (5 bases). V lost 4 bases and J lost 4, with 17 bases in between. This CDR3 is built from 15 residues. The germline V gene encodes CDR1 SGHRS and CDR2 YFSETQ. The CDR3 nucleotides are TGCGCCAGCAGCCTCCCCCGGGACGGACCCTATGGCTACACCTTC. Translation: CASSLPRDGPYGYTF.

The chain recombines TRBV20-1 with TRBJ1-5; D uncertain. Trimming left V 3 bases short and J 5 bases short, with 17 bases between. The CDR3 sequence is 15 residues long. The germline V gene has CDR1 DFQATT and CDR2 SNEGSKA (reference sequence). CDR3 amino acids: CSARGGLPNYQPQHF. The CDR3 DNA is TGCAGTGCTAGGGGTGGCCTCCCTAACTATCAGCCCCAGCATTTT.

This clonotype has just a few counts. The chain is built from TRBV14 and TRBJ2-7; 8 bases fit TRBD2. Trimming at V came to 3 bases and at J to 6 bases, leaving 7 bases not matched to a gene. Germline loops: CDR1 SGHDN, CDR2 FVKESK. The CDR3 has 14 residues. CDR3 region: CASSHTGLESEQYF. The CDR3 nucleotides are TGTGCCAGCAGCCACACGGGACTAGAGAGCGAGCAGTACTTC.

As DNA, the CDR3 is TGCGCCAGCAGTGGGAACAGGGACTCCTACGAGCAGTACTTC. It translates to CASSGNRDSYEQYF. The chain is built from TRBV5-1 and TRBJ2-7, with D maybe TRBD1 (6 bases). Trimming stripped 5 bases from V and 0 bases from J, with 12 bases between. The CDR3 has 14 amino acids. Per germline, CDR1 SGHRS and CDR2 YFSETQ.

This clonotype was seen a few times. This sequence joins TRBV20-1 and TRBJ2-7; 8 bases are shared with TRBD2. The V segment lost 0 bases and the J segment 3 bases; nucleotides outside the gene matches: 4. CDR3 length: 14 residues. The V gene's germline CDR1 is DFQATT and CDR2 SNEGSKA (reference sequence). CDR3 nucleotide sequence: TGCAGTGCTAGAGAGGTTAGCGGGATCTACGAGCAGTACTTC. It encodes CSAREVSGIYEQYF.

This clonotype was observed a handful of times. CDR3 coding DNA: TGTGCCAGCAGGCCCACAGGGGGAAACACTGAAGCTTTCTTT. Translation gives CASRPTGGNTEAFF. J is TRBJ1-1 and V is TRBV6-1; the match to TRBD1 covers 8 bases. CDR3 size: 14 residues. V lost 6 bases, J lost 2 bases, and 5 bases stayed unmatched. Germline CDR1 is MNHNS and CDR2 is SASEGT.

The V gene is TRBV12-3 or TRBV12-4, the J gene TRBJ1-2, with a weak D call TRBD1 (5 bases). Trimming stripped 5 bases from V and 0 bases from J, with 13 bases between. The CDR3 sequence is 15 residues long. The CDR3 bases are TGTGCCAGCAGTCCCGAACAGGAGACTAACTATGGCTACACCTTC. Its protein is CASSPEQETNYGYTF.

This clonotype was found a few times. This rearrangement joins TRBV18 to TRBJ2-3; D is undetermined. Per germline, CDR1 KGHSH and CDR2 LQKENI. Trimming pared 2 bases from V and 6 bases from J, leaving 9 bases between. The CDR3 runs to 13 residues. CDR3 loop: CASSPGFVDTQYF. CDR3 sequence (DNA): TGTGCCAGCTCACCAGGTTTCGTCGATACGCAGTATTTT.

This clonotype was observed a few times. V usage is TRBV7-9 and J usage is TRBJ1-2; D unclear. The germline gives CDR1 SEHNR, CDR2 FQNEAQ (reference sequence). Trimming left V 1 base short and J 2 bases short, with 14 bases between. The CDR3 covers 16 residues. In nucleotides, the CDR3 is TGTGCCAGCAGCTTAGGGGTAGGGATAGACAACTATGGCTACACCTTC. It codes for CASSLGVGIDNYGYTF.

This clonotype has just one count. This sequence joins TRBV5-1 and TRBJ2-1, with TRBD2 identical over 15 bases. The germline CDR1 and CDR2 sequences are SGHRS and YFSETQ. The CDR3 is 16 amino acids. V gave up 1 base and J gave up 7 bases; unmatched junction bases: 3. The CDR3 DNA reads TGCGCCAGCAGCTTGTTGGGGACTAGCGGGAGGAATGAGCAGTTCTTC. It codes for CASSLLGTSGRNEQFF. The whole variable domain, remainder taken from reference TRBV5-1 and TRBJ2-1, is KAGVTQTPRYLIKTRGQQVTLSCSPISGHRSVSWYQQTPGQGLQFLFEYFSETQRNKGNFPGRFSGRQFSNSRSEMNVSTLELGDSALYLCASSLLGTSGRNEQFFGPGTRLTVL.

The chain joins TRBV12-3 or TRBV12-4 to TRBJ1-2; no reliable D call. V lost 6 bases, J lost 4 bases, and 18 bases lay in between. The CDR3 consists of 15 residues. CDR3 nucleotide sequence: TGTGCCAGCAGCTCGCCAAGCCGGGCGGTCTATGGCTACACCTTC. Protein sequence: CASSSPSRAVYGYTF.

The genes are TRBV20-1 and TRBJ2-1; the match to TRBD2 covers 7 bases. V was clipped by 2 bases and J by 9 bases; unmatched bases: 10. The CDR3 length is 14 residues. The germline V gene has CDR1 DFQATT and CDR2 SNEGSKA (reference sequence). CDR3 sequence: CSARIGAGFTEQFF. DNA of the CDR3: TGCAGTGCTAGAATAGGAGCGGGGTTCACTGAGCAGTTCTTC.

Only one count was recorded for this clonotype. The chain uses TRBV9 and TRBJ2-7, with TRBD2 matching over 10 bases. V was clipped by 3 bases and J by 12 bases; unmatched bases: 6. CDR3 length: 12 residues. Looked up from germline, CDR1 is SGDLS and CDR2 is YYNGEE. The CDR3 bases are TGTGCCAGCAGCGGGACTAGCGGAGCCCCGTACTTC. It translates to CASSGTSGAPYF.